This T cell receptor beta chain originates from a study of T cells in women clearing cervical HPV infection. Profiled with immunoSEQ multiplex PCR; TCRdb holds only in-frame clones, not every one. The listing records some 37,000 clones. A remark on this clone: The read ends 3 residues before the CDR3 terminus; that terminus is restored from the germline J gene.

This CDR3 is built from 15 residues. Germline V gives CDR1 LNHNV, CDR2 YYDKDF (reference sequence). V was cut by 0 bases and J by 3 bases, with 12 bases left in between. The sample taken for sequencing was blood buffy coat. The TCR was taken from a woman aged 18-69 years with a cervical HPV16 infection that either progressed to CIN3+ or cleared (not recorded which). V and J are TRBV15 and TRBJ2-7, with D perhaps TRBD2 (5 bases). The CDR3 loop is CATSRERVGYYEQYF. Incomplete CDR3 DNA: TGTGCCACCAGCAGAGAGCGGGTGGGGTACTACGAG.